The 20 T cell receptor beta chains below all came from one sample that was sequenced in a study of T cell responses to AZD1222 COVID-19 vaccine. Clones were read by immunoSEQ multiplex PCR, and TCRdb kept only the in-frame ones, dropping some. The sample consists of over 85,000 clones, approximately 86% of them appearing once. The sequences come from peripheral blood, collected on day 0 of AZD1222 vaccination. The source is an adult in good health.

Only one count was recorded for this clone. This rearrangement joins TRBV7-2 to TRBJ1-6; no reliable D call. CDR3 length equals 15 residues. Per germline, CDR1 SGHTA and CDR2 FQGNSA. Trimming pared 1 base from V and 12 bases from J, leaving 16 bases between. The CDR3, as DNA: TGTGCCAGCAGCTTAGGTCAACAGATTCCGGGACCCCTCCACTTT. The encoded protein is CASSLGQQIPGPLHF.

CDR3 residues: CASSLSLGNSPLHF. For the CDR3, the DNA is TGTGCCAGCAGTTTAAGTTTGGGAAACTCACCCCTCCACTTT. The chain is built from TRBV28 and TRBJ1-6; D remains unclear. The germline CDR1 and CDR2 sequences are MDHEN and SYDVKM. V dropped 2 bases and J dropped 10 bases, with 12 bases sitting between them. The CDR3 runs to 14 residues.

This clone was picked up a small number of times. CDR3: CASSPRGGKNEQYF. In DNA, the CDR3 is TGTGCCAGCTCACCACGTGGGGGCAAGAACGAGCAGTACTTC. This sequence joins TRBV18 and TRBJ2-7; weak D call: TRBD1 (6 bases). This CDR3 has 14 amino acids. Between the trimmed V and J ends, which lost 1 base and 5 bases, there was a span of 12 bases. Germline V gene data show CDR1 as KGHSH and CDR2 as LQKENI.

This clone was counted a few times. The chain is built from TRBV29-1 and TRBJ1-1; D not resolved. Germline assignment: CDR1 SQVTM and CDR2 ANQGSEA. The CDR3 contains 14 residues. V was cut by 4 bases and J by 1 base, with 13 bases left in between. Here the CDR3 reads CSVVPVGGNTEAFF. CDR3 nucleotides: TGCAGCGTTGTCCCAGTTGGTGGGAACACTGAAGCTTTCTTT.

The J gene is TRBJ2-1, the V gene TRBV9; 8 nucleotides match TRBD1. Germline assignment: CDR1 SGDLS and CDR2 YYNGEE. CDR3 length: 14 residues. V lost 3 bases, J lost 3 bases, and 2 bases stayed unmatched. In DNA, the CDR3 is TGTGCCAGCAGCGGTGGACAGGGCTACAATGAGCAGTTCTTC. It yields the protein CASSGGQGYNEQFF.

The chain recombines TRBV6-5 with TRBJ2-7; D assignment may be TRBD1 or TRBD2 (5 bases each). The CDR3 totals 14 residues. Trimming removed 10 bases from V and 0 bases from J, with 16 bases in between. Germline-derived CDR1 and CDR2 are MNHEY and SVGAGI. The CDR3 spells CATHTGASSYEQYF. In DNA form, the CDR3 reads TGTGCCACGCACACCGGGGCAAGCTCCTACGAGCAGTACTTC.

For the CDR3, the DNA is TGTGCCAGCAGCCGATCACGACAGGGCGGAGGGGCAACTAATGAAAAACTGTTTTTT. It is translated as CASSRSRQGGGATNEKLFF. V gene TRBV28 combines with J gene TRBJ1-4; 7 bases match TRBD1. J gave up 0 bases and V 6 bases, and 16 bases lay outside the gene matches. The CDR3 is 19 amino acids. Germline loops: CDR1 MDHEN, CDR2 SYDVKM. The full variable domain, in which reference TRBV28 and TRBJ1-4 provide the parts outside the CDR3, is DVKVTQSSRYLVKRTGEKVFLECVQDMDHENMFWYRQDPGLGLRLIYFSYDVKMKEKGDIPEGYSVSREKKERFSLILESASTNQTSMYLCASSRSRQGGGATNEKLFFGSGTQLSVL.

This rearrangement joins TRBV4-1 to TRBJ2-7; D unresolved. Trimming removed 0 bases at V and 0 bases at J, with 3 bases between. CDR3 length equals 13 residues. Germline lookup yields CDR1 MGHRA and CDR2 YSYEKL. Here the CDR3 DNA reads TGCGCCAGCAGCCAAGATGTCTCCTACGAGCAGTACTTC. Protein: CASSQDVSYEQYF.

The CDR3 reads CASRRDSLNTGELFF. CDR3 nucleotides: TGTGCCAGCAGAAGAGACAGTCTGAACACCGGGGAGCTGTTTTTT. The chain has TRBV2 and TRBJ2-2; a weak D match, TRBD1 (5 bases). CDR3 length: 15 residues. V shed 6 bases and J shed 1 base, with 12 bases lying between them. Germline V lookup: CDR1 SNHLY, CDR2 FYNNEI. The full variable domain, with the rest looked up from reference TRBV2 and TRBJ2-2, is EPEVTQTPSHQVTQMGQEVILRCVPISNHLYFYWYRQILGQKVEFLVSFYNNEISEKSEIFDDQFSVERPDGSNFTLKIRSTKLEDSAMYFCASRRDSLNTGELFFGEGSRLTVL.

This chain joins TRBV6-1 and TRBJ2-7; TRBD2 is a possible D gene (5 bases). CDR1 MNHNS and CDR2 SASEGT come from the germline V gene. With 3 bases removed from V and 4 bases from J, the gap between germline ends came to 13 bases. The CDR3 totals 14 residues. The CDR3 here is CASSDAGSIYEQYF. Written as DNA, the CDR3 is TGTGCCAGCAGTGATGCGGGTTCGATTTACGAGCAGTACTTC.

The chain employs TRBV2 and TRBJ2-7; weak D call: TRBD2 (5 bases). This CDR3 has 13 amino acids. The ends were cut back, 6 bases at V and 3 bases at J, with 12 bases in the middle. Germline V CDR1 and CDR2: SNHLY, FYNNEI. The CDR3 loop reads CASSETAGYEQYF. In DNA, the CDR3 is TGTGCCAGCAGCGAGACGGCGGGCTACGAGCAGTACTTC.

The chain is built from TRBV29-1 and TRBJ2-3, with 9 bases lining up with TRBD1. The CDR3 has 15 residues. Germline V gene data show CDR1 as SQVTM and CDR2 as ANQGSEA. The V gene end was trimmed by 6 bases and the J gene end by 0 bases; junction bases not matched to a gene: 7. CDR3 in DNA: TGCAGCGTAACGACAGGGGGGAGTAGCACAGATACGCAGTATTTT. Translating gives CSVTTGGSSTDTQYF.

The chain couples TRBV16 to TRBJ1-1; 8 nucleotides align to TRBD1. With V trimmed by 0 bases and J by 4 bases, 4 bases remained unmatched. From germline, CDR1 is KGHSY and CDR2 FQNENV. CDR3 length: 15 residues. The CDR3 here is CASSQSWTGSTEAFF. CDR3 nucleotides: TGTGCCAGCAGCCAATCGTGGACAGGGAGCACTGAAGCTTTCTTT.

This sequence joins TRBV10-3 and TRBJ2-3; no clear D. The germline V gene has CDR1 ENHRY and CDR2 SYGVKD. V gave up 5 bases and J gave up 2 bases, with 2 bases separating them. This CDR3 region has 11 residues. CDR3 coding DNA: TGTGCCATCAGTAACACAGATACGCAGTATTTT. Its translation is CAISNTDTQYF.

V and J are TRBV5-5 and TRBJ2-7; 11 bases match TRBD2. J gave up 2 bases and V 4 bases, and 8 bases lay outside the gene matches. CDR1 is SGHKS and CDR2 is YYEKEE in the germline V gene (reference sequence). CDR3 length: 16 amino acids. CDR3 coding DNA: TGTGCCAGCAGCCCCAACATAGCGGGAGGGCCCTACGAGCAGTACTTC. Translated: CASSPNIAGGPYEQYF. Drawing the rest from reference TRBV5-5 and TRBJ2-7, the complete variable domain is DAGVTQSPTHLIKTRGQQVTLRCSPISGHKSVSWYQQVLGQGPQFIFQYYEKEERGRGNFPDRFSARQFPNYSSELNVNALLLGDSALYLCASSPNIAGGPYEQYFGPGTRLTVT.

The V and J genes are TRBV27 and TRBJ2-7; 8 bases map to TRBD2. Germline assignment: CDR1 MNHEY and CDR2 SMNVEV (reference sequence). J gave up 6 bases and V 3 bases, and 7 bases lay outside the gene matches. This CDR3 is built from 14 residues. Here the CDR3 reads CASSFGGRRFEQYF. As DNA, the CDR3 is TGTGCCAGCAGTTTTGGCGGGAGGCGCTTCGAGCAGTACTTC.

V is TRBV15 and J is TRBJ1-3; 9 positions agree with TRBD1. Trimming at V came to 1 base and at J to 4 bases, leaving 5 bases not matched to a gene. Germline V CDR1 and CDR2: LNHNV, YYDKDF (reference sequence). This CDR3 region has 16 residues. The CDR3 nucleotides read TGTGCCACCAGCAGAGTTCCGGGACAGGGAGGAAACACCATATATTTT. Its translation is CATSRVPGQGGNTIYF.

Here the CDR3 reads CASSLDRSSYEQYF. As DNA, the CDR3 is TGCGCCAGCAGCTTAGACAGGAGCTCCTACGAGCAGTACTTC. The chain carries TRBV5-1 and TRBJ2-7; perhaps TRBD1 as D (6 bases). The CDR3 spans 14 residues. V lost 2 bases and J lost 0, with 9 bases in between. CDR1 and CDR2 (germline): SGHRS, YFSETQ. Full variable domain (outside the CDR3, taken from reference TRBV5-1 and TRBJ2-7): KAGVTQTPRYLIKTRGQQVTLSCSPISGHRSVSWYQQTPGQGLQFLFEYFSETQRNKGNFPGRFSGRQFSNSRSEMNVSTLELGDSALYLCASSLDRSSYEQYFGPGTRLTVT.

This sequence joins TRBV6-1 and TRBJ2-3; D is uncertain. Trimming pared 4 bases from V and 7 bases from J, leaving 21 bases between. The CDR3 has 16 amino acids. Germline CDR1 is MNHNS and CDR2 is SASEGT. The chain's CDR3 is CASSGTWAGIKNTQYF. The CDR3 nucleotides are TGTGCCAGCAGTGGGACCTGGGCAGGTATAAAGAATACGCAGTATTTT.

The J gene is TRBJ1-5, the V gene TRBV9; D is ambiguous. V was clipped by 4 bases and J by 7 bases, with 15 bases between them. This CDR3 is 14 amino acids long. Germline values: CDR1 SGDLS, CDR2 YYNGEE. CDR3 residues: CASSWDASGQPQHF. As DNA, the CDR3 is TGTGCCAGCAGCTGGGATGCCTCGGGACAGCCCCAGCATTTT.